A selection of T cell receptor beta chains follows, all from one sample in a study of blood T cell repertoires in COVID-19. Method: immunoSEQ multiplex PCR; TCRdb's copy keeps in-frame clones and lacks some. The table shows over 85,000 clones, with around 90% occurring only once. The sequencing input was peripheral blood. These receptors came from a woman aged 45-65 years with acute or convalescent COVID-19. CDR3s include the opening cysteine and the closing phenylalanine or tryptophan. A D gene is named only where the DNA matches it firmly. Only part of the rows carry a size: once, few, many, or a class if the clone is expanded.

v_gene	d_gene	j_gene	abundance	CDR3aa	CDR3nt
TRBV2	NA	TRBJ1-1	NA	CASSVEQSNTEAFF	TGTGCCAGCAGTGTAGAACAGTCGAACACTGAAGCTTTCTTT
TRBV10-2	TRBD2	TRBJ2-2	NA	CASSQSGSGVGELFF	TGCGCCAGCAGCCAAAGCGGGAGTGGGGTCGGGGAGCTGTTTTTT
TRBV28	TRBD1	TRBJ1-5	NA	CASESLPRGQPQHF	TGTGCCAGCGAGAGCTTGCCCAGGGGGCAGCCCCAGCATTTT
TRBV5-1	NA	TRBJ2-2	few	CASSDRESPGGELFF	TGCGCCAGCAGCGACCGGGAGAGTCCCGGCGGGGAGCTGTTTTTT
TRBV7-2	NA	TRBJ2-6	NA	CASSLALTGSSGTNVLTF	TGTGCCAGCAGCTTAGCGCTAACAGGGTCCTCTGGGACCAACGTCCTGACTTTC
TRBV2	NA	TRBJ2-5	once	CASSEFIGGGGAAETQYF	TGTGCCAGCAGTGAGTTTATCGGAGGAGGGGGCGCGGCAGAGACCCAGTACTTC
TRBV11-1	TRBD2	TRBJ2-2	NA	CASSSGTSGAGELFF	TGTGCCAGCAGCTCCGGGACTAGCGGGGCCGGGGAGCTGTTTTTT
TRBV3-1/TRBV3-2	NA	TRBJ2-7	NA	CASSQTISEQYF	TGTGCCAGCAGCCAAACTATCTCCGAGCAGTACTTC
TRBV2	NA	TRBJ2-7	NA	CASSDEGGRSEQYF	TGTGCCAGCAGTGATGAGGGAGGTCGGAGCGAGCAGTACTTC
TRBV29-1	TRBD2	TRBJ2-7	NA	CSVGGLDHYEQYF	TGCAGCGTTGGCGGACTAGACCACTACGAGCAGTACTTC
TRBV11-2	TRBD2	TRBJ2-2	NA	CASSLGAPSLAGRTGELFF	TGTGCCAGCAGCTTAGGAGCCCCCTCACTAGCGGGTCGCACCGGGGAGCTGTTTTTT
TRBV27	TRBD1	TRBJ2-3	NA	CASRQGAAGPDTQYF	TGTGCCAGCAGGCAGGGGGCCGCGGGCCCAGATACGCAGTATTTT
TRBV7-6	TRBD1	TRBJ2-1	NA	CASSLVGGQGAHEQFF	TGTGCCAGCAGCTTAGTAGGTGGGCAGGGGGCCCATGAGCAGTTCTTC
TRBV19	TRBD2	TRBJ2-3	NA	CASSIGSLAGGPLDTQYF	TGTGCCAGTAGTATAGGCTCACTAGCGGGAGGACCCCTAGATACGCAGTATTTT
TRBV9	NA	TRBJ2-7	NA	CASSPTGLTSSYEQYF	TGTGCCAGCAGCCCTACCGGACTGACGAGCTCCTACGAGCAGTACTTC
TRBV7-2	NA	TRBJ2-7	NA	CASSSASRSSYEQYF	TGTGCCAGCAGCTCCGCTTCCAGAAGCTCCTACGAGCAGTACTTC
TRBV24-1	NA	TRBJ1-1	NA	CATSAGSGTEAFF	TGTGCCACCAGTGCCGGGTCTGGCACTGAAGCTTTCTTT
TRBV7-8	TRBD2	TRBJ2-1	NA	CASSLYSGTSYNEQFF	TGTGCCAGCAGCTTATATTCTGGGACTAGCTACAATGAGCAGTTCTTC
TRBV5-1	TRBD2	TRBJ2-1	NA	CASSLKGLAGGEQFF	TGCGCCAGCAGCTTGAAGGGTCTAGCGGGTGGTGAGCAGTTCTTC
TRBV7-9	NA	TRBJ2-1	NA	CASSLAVKAGNSYNEQFF	TGTGCCAGCAGCTTAGCGGTGAAAGCGGGTAACTCCTACAATGAGCAGTTCTTC
TRBV30	NA	TRBJ1-6	NA	CAWTQGGASSYNSPLHF	TGTGCCTGGACTCAGGGTGGGGCTAGCTCCTATAATTCACCCCTCCACTTT
TRBV11-2	NA	TRBJ2-1	NA	CASSRGGLGQFF	TGTGCCAGCAGCCGGGGTGGCCTTGGGCAGTTCTTC
TRBV7-9	TRBD1	TRBJ1-2	NA	CASSLGGTGVRGYTF	TGTGCCAGCAGCTTAGGCGGGACAGGGGTCCGGGGCTACACCTTC
TRBV19	NA	TRBJ1-2	NA	CASSTYYGYTF	TGTGCCAGTAGTACTTACTATGGCTACACCTTC
TRBV3-1/TRBV3-2	TRBD1	TRBJ1-1	once	CASSPHRGTEAFF	TGTGCCAGCAGCCCTCACAGGGGAACTGAAGCTTTCTTT
TRBV19	TRBD2	TRBJ2-7	NA	CASSVLAGGAHEQYF	TGTGCCAGTAGTGTCCTAGCGGGAGGGGCCCACGAGCAGTACTTC
TRBV2	NA	TRBJ1-3	NA	CASSRGSGNTIYF	TGTGCCAGCAGTAGAGGCTCTGGAAACACCATATATTTT
TRBV7-2	NA	TRBJ1-2	NA	CASSLNYGYTF	TGTGCCAGCAGCCTTAACTATGGCTACACCTTC
TRBV5-1	NA	TRBJ2-3	NA	CASSSSPSGTSTDTQYF	TGCGCCAGCAGCTCTTCCCCGAGCGGAACTAGCACAGATACGCAGTATTTT
TRBV7-2	NA	TRBJ2-7	NA	CASSLLSGSSYEQYF	TGTGCCAGCAGCTTACTCAGCGGTTCCTCCTACGAGCAGTACTTC
TRBV5-1	TRBD2	TRBJ2-2	NA	CASSRLAGVNTGELFF	TGCGCCAGCAGCCGACTAGCGGGAGTAAACACCGGGGAGCTGTTTTTT
TRBV10-3	NA	TRBJ1-1	NA	CAIRVTMNTEAFF	TGTGCCATCAGGGTCACAATGAACACTGAAGCTTTCTTT
TRBV16	NA	TRBJ2-7	once	CASSLHGYEQYF	TGTGCCAGCAGCCTACACGGGTACGAGCAGTACTTC
TRBV19	TRBD2	TRBJ2-1	NA	CASSPGIAGSTQFF	TGTGCCAGTAGTCCCGGTATAGCGGGATCAACCCAGTTCTTC
TRBV14	NA	TRBJ2-3	few	CASSFGGDPGDTQYF	TGTGCCAGCAGCTTTGGAGGGGACCCCGGAGATACGCAGTATTTT
TRBV5-8	TRBD2	TRBJ2-1	NA	CASSRLALSSYNEQFF	TGTGCCAGCAGCAGACTAGCCCTAAGCTCCTACAATGAGCAGTTCTTC
TRBV3-1/TRBV3-2	TRBD1	TRBJ1-1	NA	CASSPGDRANTEAFF	TGTGCCAGCAGCCCAGGGGACAGGGCCAACACTGAAGCTTTCTTT
TRBV15	NA	TRBJ1-1	few	CATSRDRTVTEAFF	TGTGCCACCAGCAGAGATCGGACAGTCACTGAAGCTTTCTTT
TRBV10-2	NA	TRBJ2-3	NA	CASSVQGGRTDTQYF	TGCGCCAGCAGTGTTCAAGGAGGTCGGACAGATACGCAGTATTTT
TRBV5-1	NA	TRBJ2-7	NA	CASSLGSLSGEQYF	TGCGCCAGCAGCTTGGGGTCGTTGTCGGGCGAGCAGTACTTC